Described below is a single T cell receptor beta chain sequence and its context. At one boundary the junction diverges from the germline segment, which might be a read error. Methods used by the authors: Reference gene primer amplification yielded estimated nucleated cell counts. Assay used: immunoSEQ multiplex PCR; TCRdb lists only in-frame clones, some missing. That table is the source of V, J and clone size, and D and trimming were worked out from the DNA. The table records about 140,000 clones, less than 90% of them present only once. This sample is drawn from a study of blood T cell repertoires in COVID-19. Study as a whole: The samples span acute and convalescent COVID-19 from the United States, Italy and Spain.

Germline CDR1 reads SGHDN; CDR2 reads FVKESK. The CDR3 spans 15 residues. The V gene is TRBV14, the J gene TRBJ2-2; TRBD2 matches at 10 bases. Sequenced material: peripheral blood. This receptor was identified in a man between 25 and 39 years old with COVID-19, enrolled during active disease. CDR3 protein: CASRQAGGGTGELFF. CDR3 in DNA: TGTGCCAGCAGACAAGCGGGAGGGGGCACCGGGGAGCTGTTTTTT.